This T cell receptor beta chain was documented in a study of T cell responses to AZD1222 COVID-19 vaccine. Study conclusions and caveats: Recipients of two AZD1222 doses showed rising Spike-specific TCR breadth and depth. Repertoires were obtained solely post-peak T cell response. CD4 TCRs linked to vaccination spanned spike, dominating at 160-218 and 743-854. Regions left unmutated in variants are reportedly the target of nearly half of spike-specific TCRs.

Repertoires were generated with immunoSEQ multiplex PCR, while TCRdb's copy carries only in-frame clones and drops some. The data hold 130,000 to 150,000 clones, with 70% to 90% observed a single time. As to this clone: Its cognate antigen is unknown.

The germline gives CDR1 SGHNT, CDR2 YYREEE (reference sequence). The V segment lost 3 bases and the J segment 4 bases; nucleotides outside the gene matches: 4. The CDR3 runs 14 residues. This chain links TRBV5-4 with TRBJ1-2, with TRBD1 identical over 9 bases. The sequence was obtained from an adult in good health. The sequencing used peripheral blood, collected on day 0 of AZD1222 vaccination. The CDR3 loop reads CASSWDRVGYGYTF. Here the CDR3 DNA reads TGTGCCAGCAGCTGGGACAGGGTAGGCTATGGCTACACCTTC.